A single sample is the source of the 32 T cell receptor beta chains below, sequenced in a study of blood T cells in healthy people across ages. The authors ran a second PCR of roughly 7 to 11 cycles using a sample-barcoded 5' primer and a J-beta primer mix. TCRdb reprocessed the 5' RACE reads with MiXCR, giving one entry per CDR3 protein. Of 1.5 million to 2 million distinct CDR3 sequences in the sample, roughly 28% are singletons; the top ten hold over 7%. Sequencing used blood. Source of these receptors: a woman aged 25-40 years in good health.

V gene TRBV5-1 combines with J gene TRBJ2-3; 16 bases are shared with TRBD2. This CDR3 has 19 residues. Trimming removed 4 bases from V and 4 bases from J; junction bases left unmatched: 12. Germline V gene sequence: CDR1 SGHRS, CDR2 YFSETQ. CDR3 nucleotides: TGCGCCAGCAGCACAGACGAAGGGACTAGCGGGGGGGCACCAGATACGCAGTATTTT. Residues: CASSTDEGTSGGAPDTQYF.

The rearrangement links TRBV29-1 to TRBJ2-7; maybe TRBD1 (6 bases). CDR1 and CDR2 from the germline V gene are SQVTM and ANQGSEA. The CDR3 has 13 residues. The ends were cut back, 4 bases at V and 7 bases at J, with 17 bases in the middle. CDR3 sequence: CSVATQGLLEQYF. DNA for the CDR3: TGCAGCGTTGCAACACAGGGCCTGTTGGAGCAGTACTTC.

In the case of this clonotype: One base away lies a much larger clone, so this may be a sequencing read error. The chain links TRBV12-3 or TRBV12-4 to TRBJ2-1, with 7 bases that match TRBD1. V trimming: 5 bases; J trimming: 13 bases; junction bases outside the gene matches: 11. The CDR3 has 13 residues. As DNA, the CDR3 is TGTGCCAGCAGTCCGACAGGGATGGAGACCCAGTTCTTC. Translated: CASSPTGMETQFF.

The rearrangement links TRBV2 to TRBJ2-7; no firm D call. Trimming shortened V by 1 base and J by 2 bases, and 12 bases separated the two germline ends. Per germline, CDR1 SNHLY and CDR2 FYNNEI. The length of the CDR3 is 15 residues. The CDR3 DNA sequence: TGTGCCAGCAGTGAAGGCAGTAGCCGAACCTACGAGCAGTACTTC. As protein: CASSEGSSRTYEQYF.

Remarks on this clonotype: This clone may be a read error of a much larger clone one base away. The V gene is TRBV7-2, the J gene TRBJ2-1; D remains ambiguous. Per the germline V gene, CDR1 is SGHTA and CDR2 is FQGNSA. The length of the CDR3 is 14 residues. CDR3 DNA sequence: TGTGCCAGCAGCTTAGTAGTTTCTGGCAATAAGCAGTTCTTC. Encoded protein: CASSLVVSGNKQFF. Full variable domain (remainder filled in from reference TRBV7-2 and TRBJ2-1): GAGVSQSPSNKVTEKGKDVELRCDPISGHTALYWYRQSLGQGLEFLIYFQGNSAPDKSGLPSDRFSAERTGGSVSTLTIQRTQQEDSAVYLCASSLVVSGNKQFFGPGTRLTVL.

This clonotype has more than one count but fewer than ten. The V call is TRBV12-3 or TRBV12-4, the J call TRBJ2-4; D might be TRBD1 or TRBD2, each matching 5 bases. The CDR3 contains 12 residues. The V and J ends lost 6 bases and 5 bases respectively, with 8 bases between them. The CDR3 DNA reads as TGTGCCAGCAGGGGGACGCAAAACATTCAGTACTTC. It specifies CASRGTQNIQYF.

About this clonotype itself: The CDR3 carries no conserved terminal phenylalanine or tryptophan, so it likely arises from a read error. J is TRBJ1-1 and V is TRBV7-2; 7 positions match TRBD1. Trimming took 5 bases from V and 3 from J; bases not matched to a gene: 9. The CDR3 runs 15 residues. Per germline, CDR1 SGHTA and CDR2 FQGNSA. The CDR3 nucleotides are TGTGCCAGCAGCACCCGGACAGGTGGGGACACTGAAGCTTTCTTG. Its protein is CASSTRTGGDTEAFL.

This clonotype was counted at least ten times. The V call is TRBV11-3, the J call TRBJ2-1, with 11 nucleotides matching TRBD1. J lost 6 bases, V lost 5 bases, and 6 bases had no gene match. CDR1 and CDR2 from the germline V gene are SGHNT and YENEEA. This CDR3 is built from 15 residues. In nucleotides, the CDR3 is TGTGCCAGCAGCCGGACCGGGACAGGGGGCAATGAGCAGTTCTTC. It codes for CASSRTGTGGNEQFF.

Details on this clonotype: Since a much larger clone is just one base distant, this may be a read error. The CDR3 DNA is TGTGTCAGCAGCTCCTCTGGGGGTGGCACAGATACGCAGTATTTT. This encodes CVSSSSGGGTDTQYF. The rearrangement links TRBV7-3 to TRBJ2-3; D possibly uses TRBD1 or TRBD2 (5 bases each). The CDR3 totals 15 residues. Germline V gene sequence: CDR1 SGHTA, CDR2 FQGTGA.

The chain links TRBV28 to TRBJ2-2, with TRBD2 identical over 14 bases. The CDR3 sequence is 15 residues long. Germline assignment: CDR1 MDHEN and CDR2 SYDVKM. Trimming cost V 5 bases and J 9 bases; bases outside gene matches: 5. CDR3 in DNA: TGTGCCAGCAGTAGAGGACTAGCGGGGGGCTGGGAGCTGTTTTTT. This sequence encodes CASSRGLAGGWELFF.

The rearrangement links TRBV15 to TRBJ1-2, with no clear D. The CDR3 loop spans 13 amino acids. V lost 5 bases and J lost 6, with 13 bases in between. In germline, CDR1 is LNHNV, CDR2 YYDKDF (reference sequence). CDR3 coding DNA: TGTGCCACCAGCTCTGGAAACTCAAATGGCTACACCTTC. Amino acids: CATSSGNSNGYTF.

In its sample, this clonotype was seen many times. In nucleotides, the CDR3 is TGCAGTGCTAGAGATCGGGCAGGCTCCTACGAGCAGTACTTC. Its protein product is CSARDRAGSYEQYF. The gene calls are TRBV20-1 and TRBJ2-7; unclear D gene. Trimming cost V 0 bases and J 0 bases, with 9 bases left between them. The germline V gene encodes CDR1 DFQATT and CDR2 SNEGSKA (reference sequence). The CDR3 is 14 amino acids.

Ten or more counts support this clonotype. V and J are TRBV10-3 and TRBJ2-7, with 8 bases matching TRBD2. This CDR3 comprises 14 residues. The germline V gene has CDR1 ENHRY and CDR2 SYGVKD. Trimming cost V 0 bases and J 5 bases; bases outside gene matches: 3. The CDR3 DNA reads as TGTGCCATCAGTGAGTCGCGGGAGGCTGACGAGCAGTACTTC. As protein: CAISESREADEQYF.

This clonotype occurred a few times. The genes are TRBV19 and TRBJ2-5; D ambiguous. The better agreement between TRBJ2-7 and the DNA end casts doubt on the J call. CDR3 size: 13 residues. The germline V gene has CDR1 LNHDA and CDR2 SQIVND (reference sequence). The CDR3 bases are TGTGCCAGTAGTATATTTGGAGAACTCGAGCAGTACTTC. This gives the protein CASSIFGELEQYF.

The J gene is TRBJ1-1, the V gene TRBV7-6; no clear D. The ends were cut back, 5 bases at V and 8 bases at J, with 12 bases in the middle. The CDR3 runs to 12 residues. Germline V gene lookup returns CDR1 SGHVS and CDR2 FNYEAQ. The CDR3 sequence: CASSPLGKEAFF. CDR3 nucleotide sequence: TGTGCCAGCAGCCCCCTGGGCAAGGAAGCTTTCTTT.

A note on this clonotype: A much larger clone lies one base from this, so it may be a read error. This chain uses TRBV4-3 with TRBJ2-7, with 11 nucleotides matching TRBD1. The CDR3 is made up of 15 amino acids. With V trimmed by 5 bases and J by 6 bases, 9 bases remained unmatched. Germline V gives CDR1 LGHNA, CDR2 YSLEER. The CDR3 loop reads CASSATGTGGGEQYF. CDR3 DNA sequence: TGCGCCAGCAGCGCTACCGGGACAGGGGGAGGCGAGCAGTACTTC.

In its sample, this clonotype was seen a few times. V gene TRBV9 combines with J gene TRBJ1-4; TRBD1 agrees at 9 bases. J gave up 5 bases and V 3 bases, and 5 bases lay outside the gene matches. The CDR3 runs to 15 residues. Germline assignment: CDR1 SGDLS and CDR2 YYNGEE. CDR3 in DNA: TGTGCCAGCAGCGCCACAGGGGGCGTGAATGAAAAACTGTTTTTT. Translated: CASSATGGVNEKLFF.

This clonotype was seen more than once but under ten times. The chain recombines TRBV6-1 with TRBJ1-5; TRBD1 is a possible D gene (5 bases). The germline V and J ends were trimmed by 0 bases and 4 bases, with 7 bases remaining between them. Looked up from germline, CDR1 is MNHNS and CDR2 is SASEGT. CDR3 size: 14 residues. In nucleotides, the CDR3 is TGTGCCAGCAGTGAAGCGTGGGGGAATCAGCCCCAGCATTTT. Translation: CASSEAWGNQPQHF.

Details on this clonotype: A much larger clone lies one base from this, so it may be a read error. The chain has TRBV7-2 and TRBJ2-7; 10 positions match TRBD1. The CDR3 length is 14 residues. Germline-derived CDR1 and CDR2 are SGHTA and FQGNSA. The CDR3, as DNA: TGTGCCGGCAGCTTAGGGGACAGGGGCGCCGAGCAGTACTTC. Translated, it gives CAGSLGDRGAEQYF.

This clonotype was seen a few times. Here the CDR3 DNA reads TGCGCCAGCAGCTACCGGACTAGCGGGCTAACAGATACGCAGTATTTT. The encoded protein is CASSYRTSGLTDTQYF. The V and J genes are TRBV4-3 and TRBJ2-3, with TRBD2 matching over 11 bases. Germline CDR1 LGHNA, CDR2 YSLEER. The CDR3 contains 16 residues. With V trimmed by 5 bases and J by 3 bases, 7 bases remained unmatched.

The CDR3 sequence is CASSLGQGSKAVEQYF. The CDR3 DNA follows: TGCGCCAGCAGCCTCGGACAGGGGTCGAAGGCGGTCGAGCAGTACTTC. This chain joins TRBV5-1 and TRBJ2-7; TRBD1 matches 9 bases. The CDR3 has 16 residues. Germline V CDR1 and CDR2: SGHRS, YFSETQ. J gave up 6 bases and V 4 bases, and 14 bases lay outside the gene matches.

This clonotype was seen repeatedly, ten times or more. The chain recombines TRBV28 with TRBJ2-7; D perhaps matches TRBD2 (5 bases). Germline V gene data show CDR1 as MDHEN and CDR2 as SYDVKM. This CDR3 contains 15 residues. Trimming shortened V by 5 bases and J by 2 bases, and 16 bases separated the two germline ends. CDR3 region: CASSHPPEGTYEQYF. The CDR3 DNA sequence: TGTGCCAGCAGTCACCCCCCCGAGGGAACCTACGAGCAGTACTTC.

Ten or more counts support this clonotype. The CDR3 sequence is CASSRLRPVQETQYF. The CDR3 DNA reads as TGCGCCAGCAGCCGATTAAGACCAGTCCAAGAGACCCAGTACTTC. The gene calls are TRBV4-1 and TRBJ2-5; D call uncertain. Germline lookup yields CDR1 MGHRA and CDR2 YSYEKL. CDR3 size: 15 residues. Trimming cost V 4 bases and J 1 base, with 13 bases left between them.

This clonotype appeared a few times. The rearrangement uses TRBV20-1 and TRBJ2-7; a weak D match, TRBD2 (5 bases). Germline CDR1 reads DFQATT; CDR2 reads SNEGSKA (reference sequence). The CDR3 extends over 13 amino acids. V was shortened by 3 bases and J by 0 bases, with 9 bases between the two germline ends. CDR3 DNA: TGCAGTGCTAGGCCTAGCAGCTCCTACGAGCAGTACTTC. Translation gives CSARPSSSYEQYF.

This clonotype was found many times. V gene TRBV4-1 combines with J gene TRBJ2-3; 10 bases are a match to TRBD1. In germline, CDR1 is MGHRA, CDR2 YSYEKL. J was trimmed by 6 bases and V by 1 base; bases with no gene match: 4. The CDR3 covers 15 residues. The CDR3 sequence is CASSQVDRGEDTQYF. CDR3 DNA sequence: TGCGCCAGCAGCCAAGTGGACAGGGGGGAGGATACGCAGTATTTT.

The chain joins TRBV5-1 to TRBJ2-1; 13 nucleotides align to TRBD2. This CDR3 has 16 residues. The V gene end was trimmed by 3 bases and the J gene end by 10 bases; junction bases not matched to a gene: 10. Germline lookup yields CDR1 SGHRS and CDR2 YFSETQ. The CDR3 DNA is TGCGCCAGCAGCTCGATGTACGGGACTAGCGGGGAGGAGCAGTTCTTC. It is translated as CASSSMYGTSGEEQFF.

The rearrangement uses TRBV6-6 and TRBJ2-1, with 11 bases fitting TRBD1. This CDR3 contains 14 residues. The trim removed 9 bases at V and 5 bases at J, leaving 6 bases unmatched. Germline CDR1 is MNHNY and CDR2 is SVGAGI (reference sequence). The CDR3 protein is CASLPGQGDNEQFF. Here the CDR3 DNA reads TGTGCCAGTCTTCCGGGACAGGGGGACAATGAGCAGTTCTTC.

This clonotype was seen at least ten times. The chain combines TRBV5-1 with TRBJ2-7, with 9 nucleotides matching TRBD1. Unmatched junction bases numbered 4, after V lost 4 bases and J lost 2 bases. This CDR3 has 14 residues. Germline V gene sequence: CDR1 SGHRS, CDR2 YFSETQ. The CDR3 DNA follows: TGCGCCAGCAGCCCGGACAGGGGCGCCTACGAGCAGTACTTC. Protein: CASSPDRGAYEQYF.

This clonotype showed up just a few times. The chain employs TRBV28 and TRBJ2-1; tentative D call: TRBD1 (6 bases). From germline, CDR1 is MDHEN and CDR2 SYDVKM. CDR3 length: 13 residues. V was trimmed by 3 bases and J by 9 bases, leaving 12 bases between them. This chain's CDR3 is CASSLGARAEQFF. CDR3 bases: TGTGCCAGCAGTTTGGGGGCGCGGGCTGAGCAGTTCTTC.

In its sample, this clonotype was seen a few times. This chain uses TRBV7-8 with TRBJ2-7, with a weak D call TRBD1 (6 bases). Looked up from germline, CDR1 is SGHVS and CDR2 is FQNEAQ. V was shortened by 3 bases and J by 3 bases, with 21 bases between the two germline ends. The length of the CDR3 is 17 residues. The CDR3 region has the DNA TGTGCCAGCAGCTTTGGTAGGGGGAAGGTCACCAACTACGAGCAGTACTTC. Amino acid sequence: CASSFGRGKVTNYEQYF.

This clonotype was counted only a few times. The rearrangement uses TRBV9 and TRBJ1-2; no clear D. Germline V gives CDR1 SGDLS, CDR2 YYNGEE. This CDR3 contains 17 residues. The V and J ends lost 3 bases and 1 base respectively, with 19 bases between them. The CDR3, as DNA: TGTGCCAGCAGCGATCCCGGCGCAGGATCAATTAACTATGGCTACACCTTC. Translated, it gives CASSDPGAGSINYGYTF.

This chain joins TRBV21-1 and TRBJ2-5. TRBV21-1 is designated a pseudogene. The CDR3 extends over 14 amino acids. This chain's CDR3 is CASRIIGNKETQYF. CDR3 coding DNA: TGTGCCAGTCGAATCATTGGAAATAAGGAGACCCAGTACTTC.